This is a list of T cell receptor beta chains from one sample in a study of shared clonotypes between healthy human individuals. Sequenced by immunoSEQ multiplex PCR; TCRdb stores in-frame clones only, minus some. The sample has a few million clones, 80% to 95% seen once. Sequencing used naive CD4+ T cells from PBMCs. The receptors were gathered from a man younger than 35 in good health. Some clones in this sample may be carry-over from other donors' samples. CDR3s include the opening cysteine and the closing phenylalanine or tryptophan. D genes are given only for firm matches. The size entry is marked missing in some rows and otherwise reads once, few, many or a size class.

size: -; D: -; V: TRBV2; J: TRBJ1-2; DNA: TGTGCCAGCAGTGGCGGTCGGGGGGACTATGGCTACACCTTC; CDR3: CASSGGRGDYGYTF
size: -; D: -; V: TRBV14; J: TRBJ1-1; DNA: TGTGCCAGCAGCCAAGCACGCGACGGGAACACTGAAGCTTTCTTT; CDR3: CASSQARDGNTEAFF
size: -; D: -; V: TRBV18; J: TRBJ2-6; DNA: TGTGCCAGCTCAAAGGAGACAGGGGCCAACGTCCTGACTTTC; CDR3: CASSKETGANVLTF
size: -; D: -; V: TRBV7-9; J: TRBJ2-1; DNA: TGTGCCAGCAGCTCCCGTCGGGGCAACGCACCGGACAATGAGCAGTTCTTC; CDR3: CASSSRRGNAPDNEQFF
size: -; D: -; V: TRBV9; J: TRBJ1-1; DNA: TGTGCCAGCAGCGTAGATCAGGGACCACTGATGAACACTGAAGCTTTCTTT; CDR3: CASSVDQGPLMNTEAFF
size: many; D: -; V: TRBV4-2; J: TRBJ2-2; DNA: TGTGCCAGCAGCCAAACAAAACCGGGCCGGACAACCGGGGAGCTGTTTTTT; CDR3: CASSQTKPGRTTGELFF
size: -; D: -; V: TRBV5-1; J: TRBJ2-1; DNA: TGCGCCAGCAGCTTGGACCCCGTCAGTGTCAATGAGCAGTTCTTC; CDR3: CASSLDPVSVNEQFF
size: -; D: -; V: TRBV6-6; J: TRBJ2-1; DNA: TGTGCCAGCAGCCCGGGCGGAGATCCGTTCTTC; CDR3: CASSPGGDPFF
size: -; D: -; V: TRBV7-9; J: TRBJ1-5; DNA: TGTGCCAGCAGCTTAGTCCCAAATCAGCCCCAGCATTTT; CDR3: CASSLVPNQPQHF
size: -; D: -; V: TRBV27; J: TRBJ2-7; DNA: TGTGCCAGCAGTTTTTCCGGATACAAATACGAGCAGTACTTC; CDR3: CASSFSGYKYEQYF
size: -; D: TRBD1; V: TRBV14; J: TRBJ2-7; DNA: TGTGCCAGCAATTCGGGACAGGGCGCCTACGAGCAGTACTTC; CDR3: CASNSGQGAYEQYF
size: -; D: -; V: TRBV29-1; J: TRBJ1-1; DNA: TGCAGCCTCGGGGGCAGGGGCTTAAGTGGCACTGAAGCTTTCTTT; CDR3: CSLGGRGLSGTEAFF
size: -; D: TRBD1; V: TRBV30; J: TRBJ1-6; DNA: TGTGCCTGGAGTCCAAGGGACAGGAAGAATTCACCCCTCCACTTT; CDR3: CAWSPRDRKNSPLHF
size: -; D: TRBD2; V: TRBV5-1; J: TRBJ2-5; DNA: TGCGCCAGCAGCCGGGGGGGAGGTCGCGAGACCCAGTACTTC; CDR3: CASSRGGGRETQYF
size: -; D: TRBD1; V: TRBV9; J: TRBJ1-3; DNA: TGTGCCAGCAGCGCTTTGGGACAGGGTAACTCTGGAAACACCATATATTTT; CDR3: CASSALGQGNSGNTIYF
size: -; D: TRBD1; V: TRBV19; J: TRBJ1-5; DNA: TGTGCCAGTAGTCCATCCGGGACAGTCGACACCGGGTCCCAGCATTTT; CDR3: CASSPSGTVDTGSQHF
size: -; D: TRBD2; V: TRBV28; J: TRBJ2-7; DNA: TGTGCCAGCAGTCTTAGCGGGAAGAGCTCCTACGAGCAGTACTTC; CDR3: CASSLSGKSSYEQYF
size: -; D: TRBD2; V: TRBV7-2; J: TRBJ2-3; DNA: TGTGCCAGCAGCTTAGGGGTAGCGGGAGGTGCGGATACGCAGTATTTT; CDR3: CASSLGVAGGADTQYF
size: -; D: TRBD2; V: TRBV27; J: TRBJ2-3; DNA: TGTGCCAGCAGTCCAGGACTAGTTCCGTATACTAGCACAGATACGCAGTATTTT; CDR3: CASSPGLVPYTSTDTQYF
size: -; D: -; V: TRBV29-1; J: TRBJ2-5; DNA: TGCAGCGTCCTTACAGGGCAAGAGACCCAGTACTTC; CDR3: CSVLTGQETQYF
size: -; D: TRBD1; V: TRBV5-4; J: TRBJ1-3; DNA: TGTGCCAGCACCGAGACAGGGTCTGGAAACACCATATATTTT; CDR3: CASTETGSGNTIYF
size: -; D: -; V: TRBV13; J: TRBJ1-2; DNA: TGTGCCAGCAGCTTAGCATCCTATGGCTACACCTTC; CDR3: CASSLASYGYTF
size: -; D: -; V: TRBV23-1; J: TRBJ1-5; DNA: TGCGCCAGCAGTCAATCGAGGCAGGGCTATAGCAATCAGCCCCAGCATTTT; CDR3: CASSQSRQGYSNQPQHF
size: -; D: -; V: TRBV28; J: TRBJ2-2; DNA: TGTGCCAGCAGTCCCTCCGGGAGAGGTTCCGGGGAGCTGTTTTTT; CDR3: CASSPSGRGSGELFF
size: -; D: -; V: TRBV4-2; J: TRBJ2-3; DNA: TGTGCCAGCAGCCAAGTTGGCTCAGACACAGATACGCAGTATTTT; CDR3: CASSQVGSDTDTQYF
size: -; D: TRBD2; V: TRBV4-2; J: TRBJ2-7; DNA: TGTGCCAGCAGCCAACGACTAGCGGAGGCCTACGAGCAGTACTTC; CDR3: CASSQRLAEAYEQYF
size: -; D: TRBD2; V: TRBV19; J: TRBJ2-3; DNA: TGTGCCAGTAGTGGCGGGAGAATGGGAGATACGCAGTATTTT; CDR3: CASSGGRMGDTQYF
size: -; D: -; V: TRBV2; J: TRBJ1-1; DNA: TGTGCCAGTAAGGTTGGTAGCACTGAAGCTTTCTTT; CDR3: CASKVGSTEAFF
size: -; D: -; V: TRBV30; J: TRBJ1-2; DNA: TGTGCCTGGAGTGTACGGGTGTCAGGGAGCTACTATGGCTACACCTTC; CDR3: CAWSVRVSGSYYGYTF
size: -; D: -; V: TRBV19; J: TRBJ2-2; DNA: TGTGCCAGTAGTTGGCAGGGAACCGGGGAGCTGTTTTTT; CDR3: CASSWQGTGELFF
size: -; D: -; V: TRBV19; J: TRBJ1-5; DNA: TGTGCCAGTAGATCGGGACTGGAGGGTCAGCCCCAGCATTTT; CDR3: CASRSGLEGQPQHF
size: -; D: -; V: TRBV5-1; J: TRBJ2-2; DNA: TGCGCCAGCAGTCGGGAGCCCACCGGGGAGCTGTTTTTT; CDR3: CASSREPTGELFF
size: -; D: -; V: TRBV2; J: TRBJ1-5; DNA: TGTGCCAGCAAGGCGGGGTCCACTTATAGCAATCAGCCCCAGCATTTT; CDR3: CASKAGSTYSNQPQHF
size: -; D: -; V: TRBV5-6; J: TRBJ1-2; DNA: TGTGCCAGCAGCTTGGCCGGGAGTCTCTATGGCTACACCTTC; CDR3: CASSLAGSLYGYTF
size: -; D: -; V: TRBV7-2; J: TRBJ1-2; DNA: TGTGCCAGCAGCTTGGACAGATCAAGGGAAGGCGGCTACACCTTC; CDR3: CASSLDRSREGGYTF
size: -; D: -; V: TRBV5-1; J: TRBJ2-2; DNA: TGCGCCAGCAGCTTGGAGGGGAGCACCGGGGAGCTGTTTTTT; CDR3: CASSLEGSTGELFF
size: -; D: TRBD1; V: TRBV19; J: TRBJ2-7; DNA: TGTGCCAGTAGTAGACGGACAGGGCCCTACGAGCAGTACTTC; CDR3: CASSRRTGPYEQYF
size: -; D: -; V: TRBV10-3; J: TRBJ1-1; DNA: TGTGCCATCAGTGGGCTCCTCGGGGACCCCATGAACACTGAAGCTTTCTTT; CDR3: CAISGLLGDPMNTEAFF
size: -; D: -; V: TRBV7-2; J: TRBJ2-1; DNA: TGTGCCAGCAGCTCCCAGAGGGGCGGGAATGAGCAGTTCTTC; CDR3: CASSSQRGGNEQFF
size: once; D: -; V: TRBV27; J: TRBJ2-1; DNA: TGTGCCAGCAGCTCACGACAGTACAATGAGCAGTTCTTC; CDR3: CASSSRQYNEQFF
size: -; D: -; V: TRBV5-1; J: TRBJ2-5; DNA: TGCGCCAGCAGCCCCTCGGTGGGGACCCGGGAGACCCAGTACTTC; CDR3: CASSPSVGTRETQYF
size: -; D: TRBD2; V: TRBV30; J: TRBJ2-1; DNA: TGTGCCTTCCGACATACTAGCGGGATTTACAATGAGCAGTTCTTC; CDR3: CAFRHTSGIYNEQFF
size: -; D: TRBD1; V: TRBV4-1; J: TRBJ1-3; DNA: TGCGCCAGCAGCCAAGATGTCTTGGGTCAGGGGGAGGACACCATATATTTT; CDR3: CASSQDVLGQGEDTIYF
size: -; D: -; V: TRBV27; J: TRBJ2-2; DNA: TGTGCCAGCAGTTTAGATATGGGGCATTCCGGGGAGCTGTTTTTT; CDR3: CASSLDMGHSGELFF
size: -; D: -; V: TRBV7-9; J: TRBJ2-7; DNA: TGTGCCAGCAAAAACCGGGACACAACCTACGAGCAGTACTTC; CDR3: CASKNRDTTYEQYF
size: -; D: -; V: TRBV23-1; J: TRBJ1-2; DNA: TGCGCCAGCAGTCCTCCGATGGACAACTATGGCTACACCTTC; CDR3: CASSPPMDNYGYTF
size: -; D: -; V: TRBV7-9; J: TRBJ2-7; DNA: TGTGCCAGCAGCTTAGCCCGGTCCTACGAGCAGTACTTC; CDR3: CASSLARSYEQYF
size: -; D: TRBD2; V: TRBV28; J: TRBJ2-5; DNA: TGTGCCAGCAGTTTCTCTAGCGGGAGAAGGGGGTTAGAGACCCAGTACTTC; CDR3: CASSFSSGRRGLETQYF
size: -; D: -; V: TRBV7-3; J: TRBJ2-3; DNA: TGTGCCAGCAGCTTAAACCGGGTGGGGACAGATACGCAGTATTTT; CDR3: CASSLNRVGTDTQYF
size: -; D: TRBD2; V: TRBV11-2; J: TRBJ2-7; DNA: TGTGCCAGCAGCCCAACGGCGGGAGGCGGCGAGCAGTACTTC; CDR3: CASSPTAGGGEQYF
size: -; D: -; V: TRBV28; J: TRBJ1-5; DNA: TGTGCCAGCAGTCCCCTCGGGAGGGGGGACAATCAGCCCCAGCATTTT; CDR3: CASSPLGRGDNQPQHF
size: -; D: TRBD1; V: TRBV25-1; J: TRBJ2-1; DNA: TGTGCCAGCAGTGAATCCCCAGCCGGGACAGGGGTATACAATGAGCAGTTCTTC; CDR3: CASSESPAGTGVYNEQFF
size: -; D: TRBD1; V: TRBV9; J: TRBJ1-3; DNA: TGTGCCAGCAGTTATAGACAGGGTGGAGTGGGCTCTGGAAACACCATATATTTT; CDR3: CASSYRQGGVGSGNTIYF
size: -; D: TRBD2; V: TRBV7-8; J: TRBJ2-7; DNA: TGTGCCAGCAGCTTATTGGGAACTAGCGTCTCCTACGAGCAGTACTTC; CDR3: CASSLLGTSVSYEQYF
size: -; D: TRBD2; V: TRBV18; J: TRBJ2-7; DNA: TGTGCCAGCTCTCTTACTACTAGCGGGAGCTACGAGCAGTACTTC; CDR3: CASSLTTSGSYEQYF
size: once; D: -; V: TRBV18; J: TRBJ1-5; DNA: TGTGCCAGCTCACCAAATCAGAATGCGGGTCAGCCCCAGCATTTT; CDR3: CASSPNQNAGQPQHF
size: -; D: TRBD2; V: TRBV6-4; J: TRBJ2-7; DNA: TGTGCCAGGGGGACTAGAGTTGCCTACGAGCAGTACTTC; CDR3: CARGTRVAYEQYF
size: -; D: -; V: TRBV28; J: TRBJ1-2; DNA: TGTGCCAGCACTTCCTGGACCTTCCGAAACTATGGCTACACCTTC; CDR3: CASTSWTFRNYGYTF
size: -; D: -; V: TRBV2; J: TRBJ2-1; DNA: TGTGCCAGCAGGGCCCGGAGACCCGGGGGCAATGAGCAGTTCTTC; CDR3: CASRARRPGGNEQFF